The sequence of this TCR beta chain was determined in a study of blood T cell repertoires in COVID-19. From germline, CDR1 is SGHNT and CDR2 YYREEE (reference sequence). V shed 4 bases and J 6 bases; nucleotides not matched to a gene: 4. The CDR3 extends over 13 amino acids. Methods used by the authors: Amplification of reference gene primers was used by the study to estimate nucleated cell counts. Sequenced by immunoSEQ multiplex PCR; TCRdb stores in-frame clones only, minus some. V, J and clone size are those of that table, while D and trimming were read from the DNA. This sample yields 26,000 or so clones, of which more than 70% are seen a single time; roughly 3% belongs to the top ten.

The sample was peripheral blood. The rearrangement joins TRBV5-4 to TRBJ2-7; 10 bases match TRBD1. The source is a human donor in a cohort sampled during active COVID-19. This CDR3 reads CASSTDRGGEQYF. CDR3 nucleotide sequence: TGTGCCAGCAGCACGGACAGGGGGGGCGAGCAGTACTTC.